This T cell receptor (beta chain) was captured in a study of T cells in Graves' hyperthyroidism and ophthalmopathy. In the study overall: Initial diagnosis, before any treatment, was when peripheral blood was collected. Overall study results and limits: Most expanded thyroid clonotypes above 0.001 recurred in blood.

In the ophthalmopathy cohort, Clinical Activity Score was at least 3, NOSPECS grade at least 4, and duration under 3 months. The investigators amplified TCR beta CDR3 regions from RNA transcripts. HTBI primers drove first-round RT-PCR of the TCR CDR3. TCRdb re-called the multiplex PCR reads with MiXCR, one entry per CDR3 protein. Seen here are 360,000 or so distinct CDR3 sequences, approximately 18% observed once, and the top ten hold around 15%. The V and J ends lost 3 bases and 1 base respectively, with 12 bases between them. CDR1 and CDR2 (germline): KGHSH, LQKENI. The CDR3 sequence is 16 residues long. To note about this clonotype: The antigen is undetermined.

The receptor was isolated from a woman between 40 and 50 years old with Graves' ophthalmopathy. This chain connects TRBV18 to TRBJ2-2; D not certain. Source material: blood. CDR3 sequence: CASSPLSAKNTGELFF. Here the CDR3 DNA reads TGTGCCAGCTCACCGCTGAGCGCAAAGAACACCGGGGAGCTGTTTTTT.